The rows below give T cell receptor beta chains drawn from one sample of a study of cytomegalovirus exposure and HLA in healthy donors. The protocol was immunoSEQ multiplex PCR, while the TCRdb copy is restricted to in-frame clones and leaves out a portion. The sample holds about 150,000 clones; 75% to 80% are singletons and the top ten take 0.5% to 0.85%. Sequencing was done on a sample of PBMCs. The receptors derive from a male donor in good health and CMV-seronegative. The CDR3 runs from the conserved cysteine through the conserved F or W. Fields, in order: D gene, clone size, J gene, V gene, CDR3 protein, CDR3 DNA. A D gene is named only where the DNA matches it firmly. A row's size may be missing; if present it is once, few, many or a size class.

TRBD2 . TRBJ2-1 TRBV15 CATSPQMASGSDEQFF TGTGCCACCAGCCCCCAAATGGCTAGCGGGAGCGATGAGCAGTTCTTC
. few TRBJ1-2 TRBV30 CAWSVLSGRGYTF TGTGCCTGGAGTGTACTATCCGGCCGCGGCTACACCTTC
TRBD1 . TRBJ2-4 TRBV6-5 CASSPQGAGNIQYF TGTGCCAGCAGCCCACAGGGGGCGGGTAACATTCAGTACTTC
TRBD1 once TRBJ1-1 TRBV6-5 CASSYPGQGQAFF TGTGCCAGCAGTTACCCCGGACAGGGTCAAGCTTTCTTT
TRBD2 . TRBJ2-3 TRBV5-4 CASSFPLAGEDVDTQYF TGTGCCAGCAGCTTTCCACTAGCGGGAGAAGATGTAGATACGCAGTATTTT
. once TRBJ2-3 TRBV11-2 CASSLDGLAADTQYF TGTGCCAGCAGCTTAGATGGGCTAGCCGCAGATACGCAGTATTTT
. . TRBJ1-6 TRBV18 CASSPEGQGNSPLHF TGTGCCAGCTCACCGGAAGGGCAGGGTAATTCACCCCTCCACTTT
. . TRBJ2-1 TRBV7-9 CSSSLGVISSLGYNEQFF TGTTCCAGCAGCTTAGGGGTTATTTCGTCGCTAGGATACAATGAGCAGTTCTTC
TRBD2 . TRBJ2-7 TRBV9 CASSPPARSGRAYEQYF TGTGCCAGCAGCCCACCGGCCAGGAGCGGGAGGGCCTACGAGCAGTACTTC
TRBD1 . TRBJ2-1 TRBV2 CASSYLDRVSYNEQFF TGTGCCAGCAGTTACTTGGACAGGGTCTCCTACAATGAGCAGTTCTTC
. . TRBJ1-1 TRBV9 CASSVAPGPEAFF TGTGCCAGCAGCGTAGCTCCAGGTCCTGAAGCTTTCTTT
TRBD1 . TRBJ2-6 TRBV7-9 CASSPIRQGARGANVLTF TGTGCCAGCAGCCCCATCCGACAGGGGGCGCGAGGGGCCAACGTCCTGACTTTC
TRBD1 . TRBJ2-7 TRBV5-1 CASTPGTGGDEQYF TGCGCCAGCACCCCCGGGACAGGGGGCGACGAGCAGTACTTC
. . TRBJ2-7 TRBV5-1 CASSLGSLWPYEQYF TGCGCCAGCAGCTTGGGGTCCCTTTGGCCCTACGAGCAGTACTTC
TRBD1 few TRBJ2-7 TRBV27 CASSRQGSSYEQYF TGTGCCAGCAGCCGACAGGGGAGCTCCTACGAGCAGTACTTC
. . TRBJ2-7 TRBV29-1 CSVEDRLASYEQYF TGCAGCGTTGAAGATCGCCTGGCAAGCTACGAGCAGTACTTC
TRBD1 . TRBJ1-2 TRBV10-3 CAISRQGSYGYTF TGTGCCATCTCCAGACAGGGATCCTATGGCTACACCTTC
. few TRBJ1-2 TRBV7-9 CASSFSGYGYTF TGTGCCAGCAGCTTTTCAGGCTATGGCTACACCTTC
TRBD2 . TRBJ2-7 TRBV18 CASSPSGTSGSYEQYF TGTGCCAGCTCACCGTCCGGGACTAGCGGCTCCTACGAGCAGTACTTC
. few TRBJ2-5 TRBV21-1 CASSADSGGFQETQYF TGTGCCAGCAGCGCCGATAGCGGGGGGTTTCAAGAGACCCAGTACTTC
TRBD2 . TRBJ2-5 TRBV10-3 CAISEFETSAQETQYF TGTGCCATCAGTGAGTTCGAGACTAGCGCCCAAGAGACCCAGTACTTC
. . TRBJ1-4 TRBV7-6 CASSLAPRSEKLFF TGTGCCAGCAGCTTAGCGCCGCGGTCGGAAAAACTGTTTTTT
TRBD1 few TRBJ2-3 TRBV6-4 CASSDSPPGTGGTDTQYF TGTGCCAGCAGTGACTCCCCCCCCGGGACAGGGGGAACAGATACGCAGTATTTT
. few TRBJ2-5 TRBV21-1 CASSGPDRRVKETQYF TGTGCCAGCAGCGGGCCGGACAGGCGAGTGAAGGAGACCCAGTACTTC
TRBD2 . TRBJ2-3 TRBV5-1 CASSLAFIGLAGGGDTQYF TGCGCCAGCAGCTTGGCCTTCATCGGACTAGCGGGAGGCGGAGATACGCAGTATTTT
TRBD2 . TRBJ2-2 TRBV11-3 CASSFSGGITGELFF TGTGCCAGCAGCTTTAGCGGGGGTATCACCGGGGAGCTGTTTTTT
TRBD1 . TRBJ2-2 TRBV7-8 CASSSGRGRTGELFF TGTGCCAGCAGCTCCGGTAGGGGGCGCACCGGGGAGCTGTTTTTT
TRBD1 . TRBJ2-7 TRBV30 CAWTKDRGVAEQYF TGTGCCTGGACAAAGGACAGGGGGGTGGCCGAGCAGTACTTC
. . TRBJ1-2 TRBV5-1 CASSSEVRETNYGYTF TGCGCCAGCAGCTCTGAGGTTAGAGAAACTAACTATGGCTACACCTTC
. . TRBJ2-7 TRBV6-6 CASSYLYEQYF TGTGCCAGCAGTTACTTATACGAGCAGTACTTC
. . TRBJ1-6 TRBV4-3 CASSFRTANSPLHF TGCGCCAGCAGCTTCAGGACAGCTAATTCACCCCTCCACTTT
TRBD1 . TRBJ1-2 TRBV6-5 CASRGADRGREGYTF TGTGCCAGCAGGGGGGCGGACAGGGGGCGTGAGGGCTACACCTTC
. . TRBJ1-2 TRBV25-1 CASSESNGLYGYTF TGTGCCAGCAGTGAATCGAACGGGTTATATGGCTACACCTTC
. . TRBJ1-1 TRBV5-1 CASIGIGDSRRTEAFF TGCGCCAGCATTGGAATTGGAGACAGTCGAAGGACTGAAGCTTTCTTT
. . TRBJ1-1 TRBV10-3 CAISEIMAGESNTEAFF TGTGCCATCAGTGAGATAATGGCAGGGGAGTCGAACACTGAAGCTTTCTTT
. . TRBJ1-5 TRBV5-5 CASSLEGGARQPQHF TGTGCCAGCAGCTTGGAAGGGGGTGCGCGTCAGCCCCAGCATTTT
TRBD2 . TRBJ2-1 TRBV5-1 CATSLDRLAGANEQFF TGCGCCACCAGTCTTGATCGACTAGCGGGAGCCAATGAGCAGTTCTTC
TRBD1 once TRBJ1-1 TRBV30 CAWSTGTGGAFF TGTGCCTGGAGTACCGGGACAGGAGGAGCTTTCTTT
TRBD1 . TRBJ2-2 TRBV4-2 CASSQRQGPTGELFF TGTGCCAGCAGCCAAAGACAGGGCCCCACCGGGGAGCTGTTTTTT
TRBD2 . TRBJ2-7 TRBV11-3 CASSRGGALNEQYF TGTGCCAGCAGCCGCGGGGGGGCTCTGAACGAGCAGTACTTC
. few TRBJ1-4 TRBV11-3 CASSPRGEKLFF TGTGCCAGCAGCCCCCGGGGGGAAAAACTGTTTTTT
TRBD1 . TRBJ1-5 TRBV6-5 CASSYDRVDQPQHF TGTGCCAGCAGTTACGACAGGGTTGATCAGCCCCAGCATTTT
TRBD1 . TRBJ1-6 TRBV19 CASADRVLGLNSPLHF TGTGCCAGTGCAGACAGGGTGTTAGGCCTGAATTCACCCCTCCACTTT